This TCR beta chain was profiled in a study of T-cell memory formation after mild COVID-19. 5'RACE with constant-segment primers yielded barcoded, UMI-tagged TCR alpha and TCR beta cDNA libraries. MiXCR, applied by TCRdb to the 5' RACE reads, yields one record per CDR3 protein. This repertoire shows just over 350,000 distinct CDR3 sequences, 13% to 15% found once; its top ten account for roughly a fifth. The study, taken as a whole, reports: Pre-infection memory already had some responding clones, implying cross-reactive memory joined. The authors did not confirm SARS-CoV-2 specificity of second-wave clones peaking day 37.

With regard to this clonotype: No antigen is known for it.

J was trimmed by 6 bases and V by 1 base; bases with no gene match: 7. This CDR3 has 17 amino acids. Germline CDR1 reads SGHTA; CDR2 reads FQGNSA. V and J are TRBV7-2 and TRBJ1-5, with TRBD1 matching 12 bases. This sequence was found in a young man who had mild COVID-19 (a few samples of this study predate the infection). Cell type and time point are not known. The sequenced sample consisted of PBMCs or a T cell subset sorted from them (not recorded which). DNA for the CDR3: TGTGCCAGCAGCTTAGTGATAGGGACAGGGGGCATTCAGCCCCAGCATTTT. Translated: CASSLVIGTGGIQPQHF.